This T cell receptor beta chain is from a study of blood T cell repertoires in COVID-19. Study as a whole: There were acute and convalescent COVID-19 samples, and they came from the United States, Italy and Spain. The analysed material was cDNA or gDNA that came from T cells, B-cell-depleted T cells, or PBMCs.

Between the trimmed V and J ends, which lost 5 bases and 7 bases, there was a span of 20 bases. This CDR3 is built from 16 residues. The germline V gene has CDR1 SGHAT and CDR2 FQNNGV. In the source study's methods: It was from reference gene primer amplification that nucleated cell counts were estimated. The protocol was immunoSEQ multiplex PCR, while the TCRdb copy is restricted to in-frame clones and leaves out a portion. V, J and clone size are those of that table, while D and trimming were read from the DNA. This sample has 200,000 to 250,000 clones, with 80% to 85% found just once. The origin of this receptor is a human donor in a cohort sampled during active COVID-19. The sample taken for sequencing was peripheral blood. The chain is built from TRBV11-2 and TRBJ1-4, with D possibly matching TRBD1 (6 bases). The CDR3 reads CASSPGQNVRSEKLFF. CDR3 in DNA: TGTGCCAGCAGCCCCGGACAGAATGTGAGGAGTGAAAAACTGTTTTTT. Full variable domain (missing parts from reference TRBV11-2 and TRBJ1-4): EAGVAQSPRYKIIEKRQSVAFWCNPISGHATLYWYQQILGQGPKLLIQFQNNGVVDDSQLPKDRFSAERLKGVDSTLKIQPAKLEDSAVYLCASSPGQNVRSEKLFFGSGTQLSVL.